This TCR beta chain originates from a study of spatial heterogeneity in lung cancer (dated 2019 in TCRdb). A note on the overall study: Beta-chain transcripts were consistently detected in greater numbers than alpha-chain transcripts, which likely reflected higher beta-chain transcript abundance. In the raw uncorrected reads, each unique combination of TCR and UMI appeared more than ten times on average. TCR alpha and beta repertoires were quantitatively compared across multiple tumor regions, matched nontumor lung and blood in non-small cell lung cancer. Nonsynonymous mutation counts, determined by whole-exome sequencing of tumor tissue, were related to features of the TCR repertoire. At surgery, both alpha and beta chains were TCR-sequenced in 220 tumor regions, 63 to 65 matched nontumor lung samples and 56 PBMC samples. The paper's findings and limits, for the study overall: Confirming at a functional level the hypothesis that regional TCRs recognize regional mutations was considered to require additional single-cell paired TCR alpha and beta sequencing.

This clonotype was counted at least ten times. There is no known antigen for this receptor. Base qualities were left out, and no much larger clone turns up one base away. Library creation used 5' RACE. TCRdb records NextSeq 500 as the sequencer. The TCR library protocol attached a unique molecular identifier to each TCR cDNA molecule to allow correction of PCR and sequencing errors. In the source study's methods: TCR identification, UMI-based error correction and CDR3 extraction were performed with Decombinator tools. Expanded TCRs were defined as those above a frequency of 2 per 1,000, corresponding to the top 1% of the tumor frequency distribution. Renyi diversity was computed with the R vegan package after each repertoire had been subsampled 100 times to 5,000 TCRs. CDR3 similarity networks were built from amino acid triplet string-kernel similarity, with CDR3s being connected when pairwise similarity was above 0.82. TCRdb trimmed the raw reads at Q25, called clones with MiXCR and kept productive beta chains. Here each entry gathers all rows of one CDR3 protein and keeps the most common genes and DNA. The V and J calls and clone size come from TCRdb's table, not from the authors' own analysis. A total of 1,500 to 2,000 distinct CDR3 sequences appear in this sample, approximately 5.3% of them only once. Over 20% of the sample is in the top ten clones.

According to the study, the label for this sample's time point signals: sample taken at primary tumor resection. Donors were 65 to 85 patients with early-stage, untreated non-small cell lung cancer from the lung TRACERx cohort. TCR sequencing used whole RNA extracted from tumor and nontumor lung tissue, or from cryopreserved PBMC samples, without cell sorting. A patient was chosen for TCR sequencing only when enough RNA was available from at least two tumor regions. Before being selected, tumor and adjacent nontumor lung specimens were reviewed by a lung pathologist. Taken from cysteine to phenylalanine, the CDR3 has 15 residues. Of all the DNA, just the CDR3 is kept, 45 bases in frame from base 1. CDR1 SQVTM and CDR2 ANQGSEA were looked up in the germline V gene. Trimming takes 1 base off V and 5 bases off J; junction bases not matched to a gene: 5.

Source: normal lung tissue next to the tumor, taken at surgery. The rearranged chain carries TRBV29-1 and TRBJ2-2; 9 bases in between match TRBD1. This TCR derives from a female donor with early-stage non-small cell lung cancer. The nucleotides are TGCAGCGTTGAAGGCCTGGGACAGGGAACCGGGGAGCTGTTTTTT. It is translated as CSVEGLGQGTGELFF.